The 27 T cell receptor beta chains given below trace back to one sample, sequenced in a study of technical replicates of blood from four donors. TCRdb's table, derived via immunoSEQ multiplex PCR, lists solely in-frame clones and lacks some. This sample has about 70,000 clones, with over 85% found just once. The specimen was T cells isolated from PBMCs. The source of these receptors is a human donor in good health.

The chain has TRBV7-9 and TRBJ1-4; D gene unclear. The CDR3 is 13 amino acids. Looked up from germline, CDR1 is SEHNR and CDR2 is FQNEAQ (reference sequence). With 3 bases removed from V and 10 bases from J, the gap between germline ends came to 12 bases. CDR3 bases: TGTGCCAGCAGCTTGAATCCAGGAGGAAAACTGTTTTTT. This encodes CASSLNPGGKLFF.

The chain uses TRBV9 and TRBJ2-1, with 10 bases aligning to TRBD2. V lost 3 bases, J lost 6 bases, and 6 bases stayed unmatched. This CDR3 has 15 residues. Germline assignment: CDR1 SGDLS and CDR2 YYNGEE. CDR3 sequence (DNA): TGTGCCAGCAGCGGCATAGCGGGAGGACTCAATGAGCAGTTCTTC. Amino acid sequence: CASSGIAGGLNEQFF.

J is TRBJ2-1 and V is TRBV5-6; no reliable D call. Trimming removed 1 base from V and 10 bases from J, with 9 bases in between. The CDR3 loop spans 12 amino acids. Germline lookup yields CDR1 SGHDT and CDR2 YYEEEE. In DNA form, the CDR3 reads TGTGCCAGCAGCTTGAACAGCCCGGAGCAGTTCTTC. Translating it yields CASSLNSPEQFF.

The chain is built from TRBV11-2 and TRBJ2-7; the D gene is possibly TRBD2 (5 bases). The CDR3 extends over 16 amino acids. Germline CDR1 SGHAT, CDR2 FQNNGV. Trimming took off 5 bases at V and 0 bases at J, with 17 bases between the two ends. CDR3: CASSHRRTPSSYEQYF. The CDR3 DNA reads TGTGCCAGCAGCCACAGAAGGACTCCTAGCTCCTACGAGCAGTACTTC.

The rearrangement links TRBV7-8 to TRBJ1-4; TRBD1 is a possible D gene (6 bases). CDR1 SGHVS and CDR2 FQNEAQ come from the germline V gene. The V end was cut by 8 bases, the J end by 7 bases, with 14 bases between. The CDR3 is 13 amino acids. CDR3 region: CASGGQVTEKLFF. In DNA form, the CDR3 reads TGTGCCAGCGGGGGACAAGTTACTGAAAAACTGTTTTTT.

The chain is built from TRBV7-3 and TRBJ2-5; tentative D call: TRBD2 (6 bases). V shed 2 bases and J shed 2 bases, with 12 bases lying between them. From germline, CDR1 is SGHTA and CDR2 FQGTGA. This CDR3 region has 15 residues. In DNA, the CDR3 is TGTGCCAGCAGCTTAGTGGGAGGTGAACAAGAGACCCAGTACTTC. It is translated as CASSLVGGEQETQYF. The variable domain in full, completed from reference TRBV7-3 and TRBJ2-5, reads GAGVSQTPSNKVTEKGKYVELRCDPISGHTALYWYRQSLGQGPEFLIYFQGTGAADDSGLPNDRFFAVRPEGSVSTLKIQRTERGDSAVYLCASSLVGGEQETQYFGPGTRLLVL.

Notes on this clone: Other DNA sequences of this sample code for an identical CDR3. The chain combines TRBV27 with TRBJ2-7, with D possibly being TRBD2 (5 bases). Germline CDR1 is MNHEY and CDR2 is SMNVEV (reference sequence). V lost 2 bases and J 0 bases, leaving 8 bases between the germline ends. CDR3 length: 14 amino acids. The CDR3 DNA follows: TGTGCCAGCAGTTTAGCGGGCCGCTCCTACGAGCAGTACTTC. Protein sequence: CASSLAGRSYEQYF.

J is TRBJ1-1 and V is TRBV6-5; weak D call: TRBD1 (5 bases). The V and J ends lost 3 bases and 3 bases respectively, with 11 bases between them. CDR1 and CDR2 from the germline V gene are MNHEY and SVGAGI. The CDR3 loop spans 14 amino acids. CDR3 coding DNA: TGTGCCAGCAGTTATGGGGGGGAGGACACTGAAGCTTTCTTT. This codes for CASSYGGEDTEAFF.

This chain links TRBV7-9 with TRBJ2-1; 8 nucleotides line up with TRBD1. The ends lost 3 bases at V and 8 bases at J; junction bases unmatched: 12. Germline-derived CDR1 and CDR2 are SEHNR and FQNEAQ (reference sequence). The CDR3 extends over 16 amino acids. CDR3 loop: CASSFRGQGGSYEQFF. The CDR3 bases are TGTGCCAGCAGCTTTAGAGGACAGGGAGGATCCTATGAGCAGTTCTTC.

The rearrangement uses TRBV28 and TRBJ2-3; D is uncertain. The length of the CDR3 is 17 residues. CDR1 is MDHEN, CDR2 SYDVKM, per germline. Trimming took off 1 base at V and 6 bases at J, with 20 bases between the two ends. The CDR3 nucleotides read TGTGCCAGCAGTTTATTATGGAGTGGTGCCGGTCAGGATACGCAGTATTTT. Its translation is CASSLLWSGAGQDTQYF. The full variable domain, completed using reference TRBV28 and TRBJ2-3, is DVKVTQSSRYLVKRTGEKVFLECVQDMDHENMFWYRQDPGLGLRLIYFSYDVKMKEKGDIPEGYSVSREKKERFSLILESASTNQTSMYLCASSLLWSGAGQDTQYFGPGTRLTVL.

This chain uses TRBV6-5 with TRBJ2-7, with 8 bases aligning to TRBD1. The CDR3 covers 14 residues. Germline loops: CDR1 MNHEY, CDR2 SVGAGI. The trim removed 6 bases at V and 1 base at J, leaving 5 bases unmatched. CDR3 loop: CASRMGQVSYEQYF. The CDR3 DNA is TGTGCCAGCAGAATGGGACAGGTGTCCTACGAGCAGTACTTC.

The chain combines TRBV7-3 with TRBJ2-2, with 7 bases that match TRBD2. CDR3 size: 15 residues. The V segment lost 3 bases and the J segment 0 bases; nucleotides outside the gene matches: 1. Germline CDR1 SGHTA, CDR2 FQGTGA. This CDR3 reads CASSLSGTNTGELFF. In DNA form, the CDR3 reads TGTGCCAGCAGCTTGAGCGGGACGAACACCGGGGAGCTGTTTTTT.

CDR3 nucleotides: TGTGCCAGCAGCGTAGAAGGGGGGGCCGGCGGGGAGCTGTTTTTT. It specifies CASSVEGGAGGELFF. The chain links TRBV9 to TRBJ2-2; weak D call: TRBD2 (7 bases). CDR3 length equals 15 residues. V gave up 0 bases and J gave up 7 bases, with 13 bases separating them. Looked up from germline, CDR1 is SGDLS and CDR2 is YYNGEE.

The chain links TRBV9 to TRBJ2-3, with a tentative D call TRBD2 (6 bases). The CDR3 has 18 residues. V was clipped by 2 bases and J by 2 bases, with 21 bases between them. Germline V gene data show CDR1 as SGDLS and CDR2 as YYNGEE. Here the CDR3 DNA reads TGTGCCAGCAGCGTCGGGGGTTGGCGGGACGGTGACACAGATACGCAGTATTTT. Amino acid sequence: CASSVGGWRDGDTDTQYF. Full variable domain (missing parts from reference TRBV9 and TRBJ2-3): DSGVTQTPKHLITATGQRVTLRCSPRSGDLSVYWYQQSLDQGLQFLIQYYNGEERAKGNILERFSAQQFPDLHSELNLSSLELGDSALYFCASSVGGWRDGDTDTQYFGPGTRLTVL.

V usage is TRBV20-1 and J usage is TRBJ1-2; tentatively, D is TRBD1 (5 bases). Germline V gives CDR1 DFQATT, CDR2 SNEGSKA (reference sequence). There are 11 residues in the CDR3. V was cut by 3 bases and J by 8 bases, with 10 bases left in between. The CDR3 DNA is TGCAGTGCTAGGCAGGGAAGGGGCTACACCTTC. This gives the protein CSARQGRGYTF.

DNA of the CDR3: TGTGCCAGCAGTTACTTAGGAGCCTCTGGAAACACCATATATTTT. It translates to CASSYLGASGNTIYF. This sequence joins TRBV6-5 and TRBJ1-3; no definite D call. Trimming removed 1 base from V and 0 bases from J, with 7 bases in between. CDR1 is MNHEY, CDR2 SVGAGI, per germline. The CDR3 has 15 amino acids.

The V call is TRBV7-3, the J call TRBJ1-1; 7 bases align to TRBD1. Germline assignment: CDR1 SGHTA and CDR2 FQGTGA. J was trimmed by 1 base and V by 5 bases; bases with no gene match: 7. This CDR3 spans 15 amino acids. The CDR3 DNA reads as TGTGCCAGCAGCCTTTCGACAGGGAGGAACACTGAAGCTTTCTTT. This encodes CASSLSTGRNTEAFF.

V and J are TRBV6-5 and TRBJ2-7; TRBD1 matches 8 bases. The length of the CDR3 is 16 residues. V shed 2 bases and J 1 base; nucleotides not matched to a gene: 7. The germline gives CDR1 MNHEY, CDR2 SVGAGI. The CDR3 loop reads CASSYTRTGWSYEQYF. The CDR3 region has the DNA TGTGCCAGCAGTTACACCAGGACAGGGTGGTCCTACGAGCAGTACTTC.

The sample holds one count of this clone. J is TRBJ1-4 and V is TRBV5-5; weak D call: TRBD1 (6 bases). This CDR3 comprises 13 residues. Trimming took off 0 bases at V and 9 bases at J, with 9 bases between the two ends. The germline gives CDR1 SGHKS, CDR2 YYEKEE (reference sequence). The CDR3 is CASSLDRVKKLFF. DNA for the CDR3: TGTGCCAGCAGCTTGGACAGGGTCAAAAAACTGTTTTTT.

The chain uses TRBV6-5 and TRBJ1-4; 7 bases are shared with TRBD1. This CDR3 region has 14 residues. Germline V gene sequence: CDR1 MNHEY, CDR2 SVGAGI. Unmatched junction bases numbered 5, after V lost 6 bases and J lost 4 bases. The CDR3: CASSFRDSNEKLFF. In nucleotides, the CDR3 is TGTGCCAGCAGCTTCCGGGACAGTAATGAAAAACTGTTTTTT.

The CDR3 DNA reads as TGCGCCAGCAGCCCCCTCTACGGGACAGGGGTTGATACGCAGTATTTT. Translating gives CASSPLYGTGVDTQYF. The chain joins TRBV4-1 to TRBJ2-3; TRBD1 aligns across 10 bases. V gave up 4 bases and J gave up 6 bases; unmatched junction bases: 10. The germline V gene has CDR1 MGHRA and CDR2 YSYEKL. The CDR3 is 16 amino acids.

This clone has just one count. The J gene is TRBJ2-7, the V gene TRBV30; 7 bases line up with TRBD1. Germline V gene sequence: CDR1 GTSNPN, CDR2 SVGIG (reference sequence). CDR3 size: 17 residues. J lost 5 bases, V lost 5 bases, and 21 bases had no gene match. The CDR3 DNA reads as TGTGCCTGGGCGAAAACGACAGGGCATTTAAGAAGACACGAGCAGTACTTC. This translates into CAWAKTTGHLRRHEQYF.

This chain uses TRBV5-4 with TRBJ1-2; 7 bases are a match to TRBD1. This CDR3 contains 14 residues. Germline CDR1 is SGHNT and CDR2 is YYREEE (reference sequence). Trimming at V came to 4 bases and at J to 5 bases, leaving 8 bases not matched to a gene. CDR3 loop: CASSGTGEWYGYTF. In nucleotides, the CDR3 is TGTGCCAGCAGCGGAACAGGGGAGTGGTATGGCTACACCTTC.

This clone has more than one count but fewer than ten. CDR3 loop: CASSLVYQGNEAFF. In DNA form, the CDR3 reads TGTGCCAGCAGTTTAGTTTACCAGGGAAATGAAGCTTTCTTT. The V gene is TRBV27, the J gene TRBJ1-1; tentatively, D is TRBD1 (5 bases). CDR3 length: 14 amino acids. Trimming took off 2 bases at V and 7 bases at J, with 14 bases between the two ends. Germline-derived CDR1 and CDR2 are MNHEY and SMNVEV (reference sequence).

The gene calls are TRBV5-1 and TRBJ2-1; TRBD2 agrees at 8 bases. This CDR3 region has 13 residues. V gave up 2 bases and J gave up 8 bases; unmatched junction bases: 3. CDR1 is SGHRS, CDR2 YFSETQ, per germline. This CDR3 reads CASSLRTSYEQFF. CDR3 sequence (DNA): TGCGCCAGCAGCTTAAGGACTAGCTATGAGCAGTTCTTC.

This sequence joins TRBV10-3 and TRBJ1-2, with a weak D call TRBD1 (6 bases). This CDR3 contains 13 residues. The germline CDR1 and CDR2 sequences are ENHRY and SYGVKD. V was clipped by 6 bases and J by 2 bases, with 10 bases between them. In DNA, the CDR3 is TGTGCCATCAGCGTACAGGGCAACTATGGCTACACCTTC. Its protein is CAISVQGNYGYTF.

The chain links TRBV7-2 to TRBJ1-2; 7 nucleotides align to TRBD1. The CDR3 is 15 residues long. Germline V gene lookup returns CDR1 SGHTA and CDR2 FQGNSA. V was clipped by 6 bases and J by 2 bases; unmatched bases: 9. The CDR3, as DNA: TGTGCCAGCAGTGCGACGACAGGGAACAACTATGGCTACACCTTC. Residues: CASSATTGNNYGYTF.